This T cell receptor (beta chain) emerged from a study of T cell responses to AZD1222 COVID-19 vaccine. Turning to the study itself: Second-dose intervals near 4 or 12 weeks were combined.

On this clone: Its specificity is not known.

Points from the study as a whole: Receipt of two AZD1222 doses was followed by a rise in Spike-specific TCR breadth and depth.

Sequencing was performed with immunoSEQ multiplex PCR; in TCRdb, only in-frame clones are kept and a portion is missing. The table has about 97,000 clones, approximately 90% seen once. Material: peripheral blood, obtained on day 0 of AZD1222 vaccination. The receptor's source is an adult in good health.

The DNA of the CDR3 is TGCAGCGTGGACGGACAGGGGGCGGGCTATGGCTACACCTTC. This sequence encodes CSVDGQGAGYGYTF. V is TRBV29-1 and J is TRBJ1-2; 11 nucleotides align to TRBD1. V gave up 6 bases and J gave up 4 bases; unmatched junction bases: 7. Looked up from germline, CDR1 is SQVTM and CDR2 is ANQGSEA. The CDR3 totals 14 residues.